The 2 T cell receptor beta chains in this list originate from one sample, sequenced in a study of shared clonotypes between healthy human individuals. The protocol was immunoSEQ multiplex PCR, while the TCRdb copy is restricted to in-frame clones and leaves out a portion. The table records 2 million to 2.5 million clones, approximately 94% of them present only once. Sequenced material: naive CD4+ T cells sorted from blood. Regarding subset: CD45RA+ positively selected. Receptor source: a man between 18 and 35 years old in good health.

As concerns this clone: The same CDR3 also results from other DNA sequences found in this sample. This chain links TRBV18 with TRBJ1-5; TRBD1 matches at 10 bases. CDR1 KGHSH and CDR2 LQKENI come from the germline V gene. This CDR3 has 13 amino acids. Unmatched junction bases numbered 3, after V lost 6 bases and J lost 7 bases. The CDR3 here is CASSRDRGQPQHF. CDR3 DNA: TGTGCCAGCTCCCGGGACAGGGGACAGCCCCAGCATTTT.

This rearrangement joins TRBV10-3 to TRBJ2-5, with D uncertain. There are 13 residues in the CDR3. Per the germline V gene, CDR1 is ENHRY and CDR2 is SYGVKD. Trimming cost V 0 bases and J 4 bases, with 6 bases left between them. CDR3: CAISESEAETQYF. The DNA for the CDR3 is TGTGCCATCAGTGAGTCAGAAGCAGAGACCCAGTACTTC.